Detailed here is one T cell receptor (beta chain). Antigen unknown. The data were obtained in a study of T cell responses to AZD1222 COVID-19 vaccine. Study-level points and caveats: White British donors predominated, females outnumbered males, and clonal diversity was possibly underestimated. With two AZD1222 doses given, Spike-specific TCR breadth and depth both rose. Within unmutated variant regions lay the reported targets of nearly half of spike-specific TCRs.

The germline V and J ends were trimmed by 0 bases and 4 bases, with 10 bases remaining between them. Germline V lookup: CDR1 SGHRS, CDR2 YFSETQ. The CDR3 spans 14 residues. Clones were sequenced by immunoSEQ multiplex PCR, and TCRdb holds only the in-frame ones, with some missing. The table has around 110,000 clones, about 92% seen once; the top ten hold roughly 8%. Pooled in the analysis were second doses at about 4 or about 12 weeks. This sample comprised peripheral blood, obtained 28 days after the second AZD1222 dose. The sequence came from an adult who received the AZD1222 COVID-19 vaccine. The chain carries TRBV5-1 and TRBJ1-2; no clear D gene. CDR3 coding DNA: TGCGCCAGCAGCTTGGAGTCTGGGCTCTATGGCTACACCTTC. Residues: CASSLESGLYGYTF.